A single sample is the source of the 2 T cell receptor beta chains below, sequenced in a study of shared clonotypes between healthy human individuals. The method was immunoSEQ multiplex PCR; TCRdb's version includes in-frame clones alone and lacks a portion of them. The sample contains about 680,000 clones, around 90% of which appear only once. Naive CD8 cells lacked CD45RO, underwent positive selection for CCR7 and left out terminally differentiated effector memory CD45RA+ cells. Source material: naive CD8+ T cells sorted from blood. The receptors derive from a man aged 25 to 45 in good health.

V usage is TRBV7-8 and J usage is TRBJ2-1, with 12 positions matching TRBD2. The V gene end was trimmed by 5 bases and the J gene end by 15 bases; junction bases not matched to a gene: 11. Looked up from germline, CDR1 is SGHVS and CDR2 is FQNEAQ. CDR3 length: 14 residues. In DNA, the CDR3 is TGTGCCAGCAGCCCCGGGACTAGCGGGCCTCGGAGGTTCTTC. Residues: CASSPGTSGPRRFF.

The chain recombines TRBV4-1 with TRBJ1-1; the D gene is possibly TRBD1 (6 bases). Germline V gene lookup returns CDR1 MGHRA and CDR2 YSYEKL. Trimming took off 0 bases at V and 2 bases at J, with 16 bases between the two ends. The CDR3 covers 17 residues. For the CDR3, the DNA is TGCGCCAGCAGCCAAGACGCCGCAGGGGTGGGAAACACTGAAGCTTTCTTT. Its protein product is CASSQDAAGVGNTEAFF.